The sequence of this T cell receptor beta chain was determined in a study of monozygotic twins with cystic fibrosis. Data came from immunoSEQ multiplex PCR; TCRdb stores just in-frame clones and leaves some out. The data show tens of thousands of clones, about 90% seen once. The length of the CDR3 is 16 residues. The V gene's germline CDR1 is LGHNA and CDR2 YSLEER. V trimming: 0 bases; J trimming: 5 bases; junction bases outside the gene matches: 6. As for this clone: The target antigen is unknown.

Study-wide results and caveats: J usage was most co-twin-similar in 8 of 16 pairs, V in 13.

Material: blood. The chain has TRBV4-3 and TRBJ2-3; 9 bases are shared with TRBD2. This TCR was recovered from a boy younger than 10 with cystic fibrosis. The CDR3: CASSQDGSGGLDTQYF. As DNA, the CDR3 is TGCGCCAGCAGCCAAGATGGTAGCGGGGGATTAGATACGCAGTATTTT.